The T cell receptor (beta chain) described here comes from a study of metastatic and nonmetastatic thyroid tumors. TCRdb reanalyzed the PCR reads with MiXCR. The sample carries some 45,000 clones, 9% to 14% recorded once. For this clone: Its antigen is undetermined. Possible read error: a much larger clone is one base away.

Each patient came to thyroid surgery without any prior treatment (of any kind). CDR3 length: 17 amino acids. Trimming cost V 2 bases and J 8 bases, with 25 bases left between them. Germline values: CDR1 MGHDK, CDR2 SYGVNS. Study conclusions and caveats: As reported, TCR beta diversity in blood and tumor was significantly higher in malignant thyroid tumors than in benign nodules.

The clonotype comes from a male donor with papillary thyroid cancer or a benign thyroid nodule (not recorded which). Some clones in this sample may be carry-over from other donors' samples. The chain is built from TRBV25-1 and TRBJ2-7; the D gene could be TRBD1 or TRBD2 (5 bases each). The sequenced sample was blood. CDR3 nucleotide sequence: TGTGCCAGCAGTGAAGGGACCTTTTCGCCCTTGGTAGACAAGCAGTACTTC. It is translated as CASSEGTFSPLVDKQYF.